This TCR beta chain is drawn from a study of PD-L1 blockade in urothelial cancer. Whole-study results and caveats: Below-median TCR clonality that was measured in pretreatment blood predicted better survival. It was durable-benefit patients whose tumor-associated blood clones expanded more at 3 weeks.

Synthetic spike-ins, TCR analog templates, were added into each PCR. Method: immunoSEQ multiplex PCR; TCRdb's copy keeps in-frame clones and lacks some. The sample consists of about 50,000 clones, approximately 80% of them appearing once. CDR1 is SEHNR and CDR2 is FQNEAQ in the germline V gene (reference sequence). The CDR3 contains 12 residues. The V gene lost 3 bases and the J gene lost 4 bases, with 6 bases spanning the gap. For this clone: The antigen is not known.

The time point: peripheral blood 6 weeks after treatment start. Anywhere from 1 to 8 samples came from each patient, spanning pretreatment and on-treatment. The TCR originated in a man aged 70 or older with urothelial cancer. The input for sequencing was PBMCs, taken around atezolizumab (anti-PD-L1) treatment. The V call is TRBV7-9, the J call TRBJ1-2, with D hard to call. The CDR3 region is CASSFTSYGYTF. As DNA, the CDR3 is TGTGCCAGCAGCTTCACAAGCTATGGCTACACCTTC.